The 20 T cell receptor beta chains in this list originate from one sample, sequenced in a study of T-cell reconstitution after alpha-beta-depleted transplantation in children. Library preparation (for TCRbeta) was performed with unique molecular identifiers. TCRdb itself ran the PCR reads through MiXCR, one entry per CDR3 protein. The sample yields about 980,000 distinct CDR3 sequences, about 30% seen once. The sequenced sample was PBMCs, mostly from graft donor cells, obtained 360 days after TCRalphabeta/CD19-depleted stem cell transplant. These receptor sequences come from a boy under two years old who had a stem cell transplant for SCID, so the T cells may come from the graft donor.

V is TRBV2 and J is TRBJ2-3, with 9 bases matching TRBD1. The V gene end was trimmed by 2 bases and the J gene end by 10 bases; junction bases not matched to a gene: 7. The CDR3 totals 14 residues. CDR1 is SNHLY and CDR2 is FYNNEI in the germline V gene. This CDR3 reads CASSETSGQGPQYF. CDR3 bases: TGTGCCAGCAGTGAAACCTCGGGACAGGGACCGCAGTATTTT.

This clonotype turned up a few times. The CDR3 DNA reads as TGCGCCAGCAGCTTGGGTGGGGGTGAGGTCACTGAAGCTTTCTTT. Protein product: CASSLGGGEVTEAFF. The V gene is TRBV5-1, the J gene TRBJ1-1; perhaps TRBD1 as D (5 bases). Trimming pared 0 bases from V and 4 bases from J, leaving 13 bases between. The CDR3 length is 15 residues. Looked up from germline, CDR1 is SGHRS and CDR2 is YFSETQ.

This clonotype was observed a handful of times. CDR3 protein: CASSLAHGEEQYF. In DNA, the CDR3 is TGCGCCAGCAGCTTAGCCCATGGAGAGGAGCAGTACTTC. The chain uses TRBV5-1 and TRBJ2-7; D ambiguous. Germline V lookup: CDR1 SGHRS, CDR2 YFSETQ. The CDR3 has 13 residues. V shed 2 bases and J shed 7 bases, with 13 bases lying between them.

The chain's CDR3 is CAISGGGRLAGADTQYF. CDR3 DNA sequence: TGTGCCATCAGTGGAGGGGGCCGTCTCGCTGGGGCTGATACGCAGTATTTT. V usage is TRBV10-3 and J usage is TRBJ2-3; 7 bases line up with TRBD1. Germline loops: CDR1 ENHRY, CDR2 SYGVKD. This CDR3 has 17 amino acids. V gave up 4 bases and J gave up 6 bases; unmatched junction bases: 16.

V and J are TRBV28 and TRBJ2-5, with a tentative D call TRBD1 (6 bases). CDR3 length: 16 residues. V gave up 1 base and J gave up 2 bases, with 14 bases separating them. Per germline, CDR1 MDHEN and CDR2 SYDVKM. The CDR3 is CASSLSHLRGQETQYF. The CDR3 DNA reads as TGTGCCAGCAGTTTATCCCATCTAAGGGGGCAAGAGACCCAGTACTTC.

This chain links TRBV20-1 with TRBJ1-1, with unresolved D. Germline loops: CDR1 DFQATT, CDR2 SNEGSKA (reference sequence). Trimming cost V 3 bases and J 1 base, with 9 bases left between them. The CDR3 sequence is 13 residues long. The CDR3 is CSARQGSNTEAFF. The CDR3 DNA reads as TGCAGTGCTAGGCAAGGGTCGAACACTGAAGCTTTCTTT.

The V gene is TRBV6-1, the J gene TRBJ2-7; 10 bases line up with TRBD1. The CDR3 is 13 amino acids. The trim removed 8 bases at V and 4 bases at J, leaving 5 bases unmatched. Germline CDR1 reads MNHNS; CDR2 reads SASEGT. CDR3 nucleotide sequence: TGTGCCAGCGGGACAGGGGCGCGATACGAGCAGTACTTC. It specifies CASGTGARYEQYF.

This clonotype showed up just once. The J gene is TRBJ2-7, the V gene TRBV2, with D unclear. This CDR3 region has 13 residues. Looked up from germline, CDR1 is SNHLY and CDR2 is FYNNEI. The V end was cut by 5 bases, the J end by 7 bases, with 15 bases between. The CDR3 nucleotides are TGTGCCAGCAGTCCATCACCAAAGTCGGAGCAGTACTTC. Protein sequence: CASSPSPKSEQYF. The whole variable domain, remainder taken from reference TRBV2 and TRBJ2-7, is EPEVTQTPSHQVTQMGQEVILRCVPISNHLYFYWYRQILGQKVEFLVSFYNNEISEKSEIFDDQFSVERPDGSNFTLKIRSTKLEDSAMYFCASSPSPKSEQYFGPGTRLTVT.

This clonotype was recorded a few times. This chain joins TRBV20-1 and TRBJ1-5; possibly TRBD1 for D (5 bases). The CDR3 extends over 16 amino acids. In germline, CDR1 is DFQATT, CDR2 SNEGSKA (reference sequence). V was clipped by 0 bases and J by 3 bases, with 15 bases between them. CDR3 DNA: TGCAGTGCTAGAGATAACAGGCGTCCAAACAATCAGCCCCAGCATTTT. It specifies CSARDNRRPNNQPQHF.

This chain joins TRBV6-2 or TRBV6-3 and TRBJ1-2, with 10 bases fitting TRBD1. There are 16 residues in the CDR3. The germline CDR1 and CDR2 sequences are MNHEY and SVGEGT. V dropped 0 bases and J dropped 3; count of bases not matched to a gene: 4. The CDR3 protein is CASSYSGTGDYYGYTF. Here the CDR3 DNA reads TGTGCCAGCAGTTACTCCGGGACAGGGGACTACTATGGCTACACCTTC.

The chain employs TRBV12-3 or TRBV12-4 and TRBJ2-7, with D possibly being TRBD2 (6 bases). Trimming pared 4 bases from V and 5 bases from J, leaving 15 bases between. The CDR3 spans 14 residues. CDR3 amino acids: CASSSRRLVNEQYF. DNA for the CDR3: TGTGCCAGCAGTTCCCGTAGACTAGTAAACGAGCAGTACTTC.

In this sample, this clonotype turned up a few times. This rearrangement joins TRBV20-1 to TRBJ2-7; D call uncertain. V dropped 2 bases and J dropped 2 bases, with 10 bases sitting between them. CDR1 and CDR2 (germline): DFQATT, SNEGSKA (reference sequence). This CDR3 has 13 residues. This CDR3 is CSARRPSPYEQYF. The CDR3 nucleotides read TGCAGTGCTAGAAGACCGTCCCCCTACGAGCAGTACTTC.

The chain has TRBV4-3 and TRBJ2-3; 8 positions agree with TRBD1. The CDR3 sequence is 15 residues long. Per the germline V gene, CDR1 is LGHNA and CDR2 is YSLEER. V shed 4 bases and J 2 bases; nucleotides not matched to a gene: 5. CDR3 nucleotides: TGCGCCAGCAGCCCCAGGACAGGGAACACAGATACGCAGTATTTT. Protein product: CASSPRTGNTDTQYF.

In its sample, this clonotype was seen a few times. The chain has TRBV9 and TRBJ2-5; D may be TRBD2 (5 bases). Trimming removed 4 bases at V and 8 bases at J, with 21 bases between. Germline lookup yields CDR1 SGDLS and CDR2 YYNGEE. This CDR3 region has 15 residues. The CDR3 DNA is TGTGCCAGCAGCCTGGACTTCGAACAACCTTCAACCCAGTACTTC. Protein sequence: CASSLDFEQPSTQYF.

This sequence joins TRBV19 and TRBJ2-2; D gene unclear. V lost 5 bases and J lost 6, with 10 bases in between. The CDR3 totals 13 residues. Germline CDR1 reads LNHDA; CDR2 reads SQIVND (reference sequence). This CDR3 reads CASSSYRSGELFF. CDR3 coding DNA: TGTGCCAGTAGTTCTTACCGCTCCGGGGAGCTGTTTTTT. The variable domain in full, completed from reference TRBV19 and TRBJ2-2, reads DGGITQSPKYLFRKEGQNVTLSCEQNLNHDAMYWYRQDPGQGLRLIYYSQIVNDFQKGDIAEGYSVSREKKESFPLTVTSAQKNPTAFYLCASSSYRSGELFFGEGSRLTVL.

This clonotype turned up a few times. The rearrangement uses TRBV18 and TRBJ1-6, with TRBD1 matching 7 bases. The V and J ends lost 2 bases and 8 bases, in that order; junction bases with no gene match: 6. The CDR3 spans 15 residues. Per the germline V gene, CDR1 is KGHSH and CDR2 is LQKENI. The CDR3, as DNA: TGTGCCAGCTCACCAGGACAGGCTGGTGATTCACCCCTCCACTTT. It encodes CASSPGQAGDSPLHF.

CDR3 amino acids: CASSYSSRGLGTYEQYF. CDR3 bases: TGTGCCAGCAGTTACTCTTCACGGGGGCTCGGGACCTACGAGCAGTACTTC. V gene TRBV6-5 combines with J gene TRBJ2-7; D might be TRBD1 or TRBD2, each matching 6 bases. Trimming removed 0 bases at V and 2 bases at J, with 17 bases between. Germline-derived CDR1 and CDR2 are MNHEY and SVGAGI. CDR3 length: 17 residues.

V gene TRBV7-7 combines with J gene TRBJ2-5; maybe TRBD2 (6 bases). The germline CDR1 and CDR2 sequences are SSHAT and FNYEAQ (reference sequence). CDR3 length: 13 amino acids. V was clipped by 5 bases and J by 4 bases, with 11 bases between them. CDR3 protein: CASSRLVTETQYF. The DNA for the CDR3 is TGTGCCAGCAGCCGACTAGTTACAGAGACCCAGTACTTC. The complete variable domain, with remaining parts taken from reference TRBV7-7 and TRBJ2-5, reads GAGVSQSPRYKVTKRGQDVTLRCDPISSHATLYWYQQALGQGPEFLTYFNYEAQPDKSGLPSDRFSAERPEGSISTLTIQRTEQRDSAMYRCASSRLVTETQYFGPGTRLLVL.

CDR3 DNA: TGTGCCAGCGGAGAGGACAGATTGAACAATGAGCAGTTCTTC. Amino acid sequence: CASGEDRLNNEQFF. The V and J genes are TRBV6-2 or TRBV6-3 and TRBJ2-1; perhaps TRBD1 as D (6 bases). Trimming shortened V by 8 bases and J by 5 bases, and 16 bases separated the two germline ends. The CDR3 is made up of 14 amino acids. Germline values: CDR1 MNHEY, CDR2 SVGEGT.

The rearrangement uses TRBV25-1 and TRBJ1-2; perhaps TRBD1 as D (5 bases). V lost 3 bases to trimming and J lost 3 bases, with 14 bases between them. CDR3 size: 15 residues. The V gene's germline CDR1 is MGHDK and CDR2 SYGVNS. In DNA, the CDR3 is TGTGCCAGCAGTGATTCAGGGCGGTTCCACTATGGCTACACCTTC. Its translation: CASSDSGRFHYGYTF.